Presented here are 21 T cell receptor beta chains from one specimen sequenced in a study of identical twins. TCRdb re-called the 5' RACE reads with MiXCR, one entry per CDR3 protein. The sample consists of about 100,000 distinct CDR3 sequences, just under 6% of them appearing once. The sequencing sample was made of memory T cells sorted from blood. The receptors here all came from a woman in her forties or fifties in good health.

The sample holds many counts of this clonotype. V and J are TRBV4-1 and TRBJ1-1; 8 bases line up with TRBD1. Trimming cost V 2 bases and J 0 bases; bases outside gene matches: 2. The CDR3 loop spans 15 amino acids. Germline assignment: CDR1 MGHRA and CDR2 YSYEKL. CDR3 coding DNA: TGCGCCAGCAGCCAACCGACAGGGGTGAACACTGAAGCTTTCTTT. Protein: CASSQPTGVNTEAFF.

This clonotype occurred many times. The V call is TRBV5-1, the J call TRBJ1-6; possible D gene TRBD1, 5 bases. The V gene lost 2 bases and the J gene lost 8 bases, with 11 bases spanning the gap. The CDR3 sequence is 14 residues long. Germline loops: CDR1 SGHRS, CDR2 YFSETQ. The CDR3 reads CASSLQVGDSPLHF. As DNA, the CDR3 is TGCGCCAGCAGCTTACAGGTGGGGGATTCACCCCTCCACTTT.

This clonotype was observed at least ten times. This chain connects TRBV12-3 or TRBV12-4 to TRBJ1-4; 8 bases are shared with TRBD1. J gave up 8 bases and V 5 bases, and 1 base lay outside the gene matches. The CDR3 is 12 residues long. In DNA, the CDR3 is TGTGCCAGCAGTGACAGGGGCGAAAAACTGTTTTTT. Its protein product is CASSDRGEKLFF.

This clonotype was seen many times. V usage is TRBV6-1 and J usage is TRBJ2-1; no definite D call. Trimming pared 2 bases from V and 0 bases from J, leaving 11 bases between. CDR3 length: 16 amino acids. Germline V gives CDR1 MNHNS, CDR2 SASEGT. The CDR3, as DNA: TGTGCCAGCAGTGAAATGGCGGAGAGCTCCTACAATGAGCAGTTCTTC. Encoded protein: CASSEMAESSYNEQFF.

This clonotype has just a few counts. The chain employs TRBV5-1 and TRBJ1-1; 7 positions match TRBD1. J gave up 7 bases and V 3 bases, and 12 bases lay outside the gene matches. The CDR3 consists of 15 residues. Germline CDR1 is SGHRS and CDR2 is YFSETQ. DNA for the CDR3: TGCGCCAGCAGCTCGGGGCAGACAGGGCGTCATGAAGCTTTCTTT. Its translation: CASSSGQTGRHEAFF.

The table lists this clonotype with many counts. The chain recombines TRBV12-3 or TRBV12-4 with TRBJ1-1; D may be TRBD1 (6 bases). The CDR3 extends over 13 amino acids. With 3 bases removed from V and 4 bases from J, the gap between germline ends came to 9 bases. The DNA for the CDR3 is TGTGCCAGCAGTTTTCAGGGGAGCACTGAAGCTTTCTTT. Its protein product is CASSFQGSTEAFF.

This clonotype was recorded many times. The gene calls are TRBV12-3 or TRBV12-4 and TRBJ2-7; tentative D call: TRBD2 (5 bases). The V gene lost 2 bases and the J gene lost 1 base, with 12 bases spanning the gap. CDR3 size: 15 residues. As DNA, the CDR3 is TGTGCCAGCAGTTTAAAGGGAGAACCTTCCTACGAGCAGTACTTC. This sequence encodes CASSLKGEPSYEQYF.

The CDR3 loop is CSVDRLGGNEQFF. The CDR3 DNA reads TGCAGCGTTGACCGCCTAGGAGGGAATGAGCAGTTCTTC. The chain employs TRBV29-1 and TRBJ2-1; D may be TRBD2 (6 bases). The CDR3 runs 13 residues. Germline V lookup: CDR1 SQVTM, CDR2 ANQGSEA. Trimming stripped 3 bases from V and 7 bases from J, with 13 bases between.

This clonotype was counted many times. The CDR3 bases are TGCAGTGCTAGAGTGCCCGGAGGACGAGAGACCCAGTACTTC. Translated: CSARVPGGRETQYF. This chain uses TRBV20-1 with TRBJ2-5, with D possibly being TRBD2 (5 bases). The germline V and J ends were trimmed by 1 base and 4 bases, with 13 bases remaining between them. Germline CDR1 and CDR2: DFQATT and SNEGSKA (reference sequence). The CDR3 has 14 residues.

This clonotype was seen at least ten times. The chain carries TRBV20-1 and TRBJ2-5, with D possibly matching TRBD1 (6 bases). The CDR3 totals 16 residues. Germline loops: CDR1 DFQATT, CDR2 SNEGSKA (reference sequence). V was pared by 6 bases and J by 3 bases, with 23 bases between. The CDR3 sequence is CSAAGDTGTDEETQYF. CDR3 nucleotides: TGCAGTGCCGCCGGGGACACAGGGACGGACGAAGAGACCCAGTACTTC.

This clonotype was counted only a few times. DNA for the CDR3: TGTGCCAGCAGCCAAGGGCCGGAAGGGGAGCAGTTCTTC. It encodes CASSQGPEGEQFF. The V gene is TRBV7-6, the J gene TRBJ2-1; unclear D gene. With 5 bases removed from V and 10 bases from J, the gap between germline ends came to 15 bases. The CDR3 extends over 13 amino acids. CDR1 SGHVS and CDR2 FNYEAQ come from the germline V gene.

This clonotype was detected many times. V and J are TRBV4-2 and TRBJ2-7; 11 nucleotides match TRBD2. This CDR3 contains 16 residues. Per germline, CDR1 LGHNA and CDR2 YNFKEQ. Trimming cost V 2 bases and J 7 bases; bases outside gene matches: 10. The CDR3 DNA sequence: TGTGCCAGCAGCCAACCGGGACTAGCGGTTTTTGGTGAGCAGTACGTC. Protein sequence: CASSQPGLAVFGEQYV.

The CDR3 reads CATRQGYNSYNEQFF. The CDR3 bases are TGTGCCACCAGACAGGGTTATAACTCCTACAATGAGCAGTTCTTC. The chain joins TRBV2 to TRBJ2-1; 7 bases match TRBD1. This CDR3 is 15 amino acids long. The germline gives CDR1 SNHLY, CDR2 FYNNEI. V trimming: 10 bases; J trimming: 0 bases; junction bases outside the gene matches: 9.

This clonotype was counted at least ten times. V and J are TRBV12-3 or TRBV12-4 and TRBJ1-4, with D uncertain. V was trimmed by 3 bases and J by 5 bases, leaving 7 bases between them. There are 13 residues in the CDR3. The CDR3 region is CASSFGGNEKLFF. For the CDR3, the DNA is TGTGCCAGCAGTTTCGGCGGGAATGAAAAACTGTTTTTT.

Only a few counts were recorded for this clonotype. This chain links TRBV5-1 with TRBJ2-5; the D is unclear. CDR1 is SGHRS and CDR2 is YFSETQ in the germline V gene. The CDR3 totals 12 residues. Trimming stripped 7 bases from V and 1 base from J, with 8 bases between. The DNA of the CDR3 is TGCGCCAGCCACACGACCCAAGAGACCCAGTACTTC. Protein: CASHTTQETQYF.

This clonotype showed up many times. The rearrangement joins TRBV5-1 to TRBJ2-1; 11 bases are a match to TRBD2. Germline CDR1 and CDR2: SGHRS and YFSETQ. V lost 4 bases, J lost 4 bases, and 10 bases stayed unmatched. The CDR3 is 17 amino acids. In nucleotides, the CDR3 is TGCGCCAGCAGCGTAGCGGGAGGGCCGGGATTATACAATGAGCAGTTCTTC. It translates to CASSVAGGPGLYNEQFF.

This clonotype appeared many times. V gene TRBV11-2 combines with J gene TRBJ2-1, with 10 bases lining up with TRBD2. CDR3 length equals 17 residues. Germline V CDR1 and CDR2: SGHAT, FQNNGV. V trimming: 3 bases; J trimming: 4 bases; junction bases outside the gene matches: 9. The CDR3 here is CASSFNPAGGGYNEQFF. In DNA, the CDR3 is TGTGCCAGCAGCTTCAATCCAGCGGGAGGGGGGTACAATGAGCAGTTCTTC.

In this sample, this clonotype turned up many times. This chain links TRBV3-1 with TRBJ2-6; D gene unclear. The CDR3 is made up of 11 amino acids. Germline V gene lookup returns CDR1 LGHDT and CDR2 YNNKEL (reference sequence). V gave up 9 bases and J gave up 4 bases, with 4 bases separating them. The CDR3: CASRGANVLTF. In DNA form, the CDR3 reads TGTGCCAGTAGAGGGGCCAACGTCCTGACTTTC.

This clonotype occurred many times. The chain employs TRBV5-1 and TRBJ2-6; D is undetermined. CDR1 SGHRS and CDR2 YFSETQ come from the germline V gene. V gave up 7 bases and J gave up 1 base, with 9 bases separating them. The CDR3 runs to 14 residues. CDR3 nucleotide sequence: TGCGCCAGCGCGACACAGTCTGGGGCCAACGTCCTGACTTTC. Protein: CASATQSGANVLTF.

The chain carries TRBV3-1 and TRBJ1-1; tentatively, D is TRBD1 (5 bases). V gave up 0 bases and J gave up 1 base, with 15 bases separating them. The CDR3 length is 17 residues. Germline V gives CDR1 LGHDT, CDR2 YNNKEL (reference sequence). CDR3 region: CASSQDIGRGANTEAFF. The CDR3, as DNA: TGTGCCAGCAGCCAAGATATCGGTAGGGGCGCGAACACTGAAGCTTTCTTT.

A remark on this clonotype: Possible read error: a much larger clone is one base away. The chain couples TRBV7-9 to TRBJ1-4; D possibly corresponds to TRBD1 (5 bases). The germline gives CDR1 SEHNR, CDR2 FQNEAQ (reference sequence). This CDR3 is 13 amino acids long. In nucleotides, the CDR3 is TGTGCCAGCAGCTCCGGGGGAACTGAAGAACTGTTTTTT. It yields the protein CASSSGGTEELFF.